These T cell receptor beta chains were read from a single sample in a study of shared clonotypes between healthy human individuals. TCRdb keeps only in-frame clones here, not all; method: immunoSEQ multiplex PCR. The table lists 500,000 to 700,000 clones, 85% to 95% of them singletons. Sequencing was done on a sample of naive CD8+ T cells sorted from blood. These receptors originate from a woman under 40 in good health. CDR3s include the opening cysteine and the closing phenylalanine or tryptophan. The D gene is left open where the match is weak. Clone size is shown for a subset of rows, as once, few, many or a class of expanded clone.

J,size,length,D,V,CDR3,DNA
TRBJ1-1,-,12,-,TRBV4-1,CASSPLQGEAFF,TGCGCCAGCAGCCCGTTACAGGGTGAAGCTTTCTTT
TRBJ1-1,-,14,TRBD1,TRBV18,CASSPLADREQAFF,TGTGCCAGCTCACCTTTAGCGGACAGGGAGCAAGCTTTCTTT
TRBJ1-2,-,14,-,TRBV27,CASSFQGPSYGWTF,TGTGCCAGCAGTTTTCAGGGGCCTTCCTATGGGTGGACCTTC
TRBJ2-7,once,16,-,TRBV7-8,CASSLIGDPLAYEQYF,TGTGCCAGCAGCTTAATTGGGGATCCCCTTGCCTACGAGCAGTACTTC
TRBJ2-7,once,15,-,TRBV5-4,CASSFQGGARYEQYF,TGTGCCAGCAGCTTCCAAGGGGGAGCTAGGTACGAGCAGTACTTC
TRBJ2-3,-,15,TRBD2,TRBV19,CASSGASGRRDTQYF,TGTGCCAGTTCGGGCGCTAGCGGGAGACGAGATACGCAGTATTTT
TRBJ1-1,once,12,-,TRBV29-1,CSVEDAGGKAFF,TGCAGCGTTGAAGATGCGGGCGGGAAAGCTTTCTTT
TRBJ1-1,-,14,-,TRBV6-5,CASSFDGRNTEAFF,TGTGCCAGCAGTTTCGACGGGAGGAACACTGAAGCTTTCTTT
TRBJ2-1,-,10,-,TRBV2,CASSFNEQFF,TGTGCCAGCAGTTTCAATGAGCAGTTCTTC
TRBJ1-5,-,11,-,TRBV19,CASLIHQPQHF,TGTGCCAGCTTAATACATCAGCCCCAGCATTTT
TRBJ2-2,-,15,-,TRBV27,CASSYQGLNTGELFF,TGTGCCAGCAGTTACCAGGGCTTGAACACCGGGGAGCTGTTTTTT
TRBJ1-1,once,13,-,TRBV4-1,CASSQGGSTEAFF,TGCGCCAGCAGCCAAGGGGGGAGTACTGAAGCTTTCTTT
TRBJ2-7,-,13,-,TRBV7-8,CASSLDVSYEQYF,TGTGCCAGCAGCTTAGATGTGTCCTACGAGCAGTACTTC
TRBJ2-1,once,15,TRBD1,TRBV2,CASRAGTGDYNEQFF,TGTGCCAGCAGGGCCGGGACAGGGGACTACAATGAGCAGTTCTTC
TRBJ2-3,-,15,TRBD1,TRBV19,CASSSTGVWLDTQYF,TGTGCCAGTAGTAGCACAGGGGTTTGGCTAGATACGCAGTATTTT
TRBJ2-5,-,16,-,TRBV11-2,CASSTRQEAVKETQYF,TGTGCCAGCAGCACCCGACAGGAGGCGGTAAAAGAGACCCAGTACTTC
TRBJ1-5,-,15,-,TRBV2,CASSEVGEKFQPQHF,TGTGCCAGCAGTGAGGTAGGGGAGAAGTTTCAGCCCCAGCATTTT
TRBJ2-7,-,16,TRBD2,TRBV9,CASSVALAGREAEQYF,TGTGCCAGCAGCGTAGCGTTAGCGGGCAGGGAGGCCGAGCAGTACTTC
TRBJ2-7,once,16,TRBD2,TRBV4-1,CASSPRSAGGSYEQYF,TGCGCCAGCAGCCCCCGCTCAGCGGGAGGGTCCTACGAGCAGTACTTC
TRBJ1-1,-,13,-,TRBV9,CASSVGIDTEAFF,TGTGCCAGCAGCGTAGGGATAGACACTGAAGCTTTCTTT
TRBJ2-3,-,15,-,TRBV7-7,CASSLSTASTDTQYF,TGTGCCAGCAGCCTCTCGACAGCTAGCACAGATACGCAGTATTTT
TRBJ1-4,-,15,TRBD1,TRBV7-6,CASSLGGTGYEKLFF,TGTGCCAGCAGCTTAGGGGGGACAGGGTATGAAAAACTGTTTTTT
TRBJ2-1,-,12,-,TRBV11-2,CASSLELNEQFF,TGTGCCAGCAGCTTAGAGTTAAATGAGCAGTTCTTC
TRBJ2-5,-,14,-,TRBV2,CASSVLASPETQYF,TGTGCCAGCAGTGTCCTAGCCTCACCAGAGACCCAGTACTTC
TRBJ1-5,-,15,-,TRBV28,CASSSETSSNQPQHF,TGTGCCAGCAGTTCAGAAACATCTAGCAATCAGCCCCAGCATTTT